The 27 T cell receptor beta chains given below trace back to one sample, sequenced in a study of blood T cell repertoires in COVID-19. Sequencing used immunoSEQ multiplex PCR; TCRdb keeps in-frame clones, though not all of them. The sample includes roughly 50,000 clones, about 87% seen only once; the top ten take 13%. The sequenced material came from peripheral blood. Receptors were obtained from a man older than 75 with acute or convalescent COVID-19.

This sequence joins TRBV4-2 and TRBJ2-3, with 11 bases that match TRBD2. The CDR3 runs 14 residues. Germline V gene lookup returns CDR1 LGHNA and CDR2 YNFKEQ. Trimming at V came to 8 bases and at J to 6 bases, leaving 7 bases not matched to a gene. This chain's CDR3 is CASRLAGSADTQYF. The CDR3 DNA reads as TGTGCCAGCCGACTAGCGGGAAGTGCGGATACGCAGTATTTT.

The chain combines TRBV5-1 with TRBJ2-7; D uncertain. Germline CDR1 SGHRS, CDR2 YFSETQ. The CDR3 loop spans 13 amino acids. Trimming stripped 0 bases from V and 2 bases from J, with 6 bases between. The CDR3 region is CASSLAFAYEQYF. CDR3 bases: TGCGCCAGCAGCTTGGCCTTTGCCTACGAGCAGTACTTC.

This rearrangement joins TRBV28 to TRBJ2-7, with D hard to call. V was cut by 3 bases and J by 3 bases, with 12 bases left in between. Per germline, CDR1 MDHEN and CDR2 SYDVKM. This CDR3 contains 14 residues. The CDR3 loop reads CASSLNSPYYEQYF. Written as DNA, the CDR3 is TGTGCCAGCAGTTTGAACAGCCCCTACTACGAGCAGTACTTC. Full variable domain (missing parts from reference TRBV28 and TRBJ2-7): DVKVTQSSRYLVKRTGEKVFLECVQDMDHENMFWYRQDPGLGLRLIYFSYDVKMKEKGDIPEGYSVSREKKERFSLILESASTNQTSMYLCASSLNSPYYEQYFGPGTRLTVT.

As DNA, the CDR3 is TGTGCTAGTGGTTGGGGGGTCAAGGCAGGGGAGCAGTTCTTC. Protein product: CASGWGVKAGEQFF. The chain links TRBV12-5 to TRBJ2-1; D possibly corresponds to TRBD2 (6 bases). Trimming cost V 4 bases and J 10 bases, with 17 bases left between them. The CDR3 runs 14 residues. The germline V gene encodes CDR1 LGHNT and CDR2 FRNRAP.

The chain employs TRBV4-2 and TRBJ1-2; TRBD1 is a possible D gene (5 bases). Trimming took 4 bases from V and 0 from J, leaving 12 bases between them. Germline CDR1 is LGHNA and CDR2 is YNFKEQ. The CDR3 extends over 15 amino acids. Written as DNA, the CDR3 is TGTGCCAGCAGCCTGCTAGACAGAACTAACTATGGCTACACCTTC. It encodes CASSLLDRTNYGYTF.

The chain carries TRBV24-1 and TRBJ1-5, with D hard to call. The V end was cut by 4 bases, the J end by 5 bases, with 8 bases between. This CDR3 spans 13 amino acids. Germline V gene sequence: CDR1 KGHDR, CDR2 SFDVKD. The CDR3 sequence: CATSDGLYQPQHF. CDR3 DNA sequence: TGTGCCACCAGTGACGGACTCTATCAGCCCCAGCATTTT.

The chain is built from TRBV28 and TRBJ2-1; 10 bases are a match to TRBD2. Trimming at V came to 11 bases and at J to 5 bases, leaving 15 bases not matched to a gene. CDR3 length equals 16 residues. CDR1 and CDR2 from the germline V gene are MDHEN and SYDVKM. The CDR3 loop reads CAWGPGGLAGDNEQFF. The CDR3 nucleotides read TGTGCCTGGGGTCCGGGCGGCCTAGCGGGGGACAATGAGCAGTTCTTC.

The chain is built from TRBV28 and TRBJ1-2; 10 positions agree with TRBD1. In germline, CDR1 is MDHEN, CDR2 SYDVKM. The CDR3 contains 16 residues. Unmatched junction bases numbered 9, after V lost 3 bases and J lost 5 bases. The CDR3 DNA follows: TGTGCCAGCAGTTTGTATCGGACAGGGGGGGGTTATGGCTACACCTTC. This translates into CASSLYRTGGGYGYTF.

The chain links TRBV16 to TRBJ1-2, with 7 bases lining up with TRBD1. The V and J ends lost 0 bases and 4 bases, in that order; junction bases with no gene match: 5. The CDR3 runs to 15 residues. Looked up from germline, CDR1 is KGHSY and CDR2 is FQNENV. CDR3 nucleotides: TGTGCCAGCAGCCAATCAACAGGGGTCCTCTATGGCTACACCTTC. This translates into CASSQSTGVLYGYTF.

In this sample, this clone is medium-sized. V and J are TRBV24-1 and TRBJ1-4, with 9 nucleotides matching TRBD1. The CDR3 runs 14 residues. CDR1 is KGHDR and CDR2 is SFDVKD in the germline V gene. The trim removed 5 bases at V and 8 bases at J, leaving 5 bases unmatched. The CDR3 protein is CATSARTGDEKLFF. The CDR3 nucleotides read TGTGCCACCAGTGCTCGGACAGGGGACGAAAAACTGTTTTTT.

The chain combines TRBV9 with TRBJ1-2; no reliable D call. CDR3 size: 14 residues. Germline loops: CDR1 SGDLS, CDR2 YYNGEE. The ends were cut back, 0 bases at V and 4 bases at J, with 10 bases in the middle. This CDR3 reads CASSVAGGLYGYTF. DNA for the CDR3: TGTGCCAGCAGCGTAGCGGGCGGACTCTATGGCTACACCTTC.

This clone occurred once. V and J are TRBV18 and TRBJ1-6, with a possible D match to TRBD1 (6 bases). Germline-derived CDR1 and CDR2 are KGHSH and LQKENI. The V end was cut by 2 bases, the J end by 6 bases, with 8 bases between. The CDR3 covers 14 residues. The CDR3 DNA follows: TGTGCCAGCTCACCAGAGGACAGTAATTCACCCCTCCACTTT. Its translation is CASSPEDSNSPLHF.

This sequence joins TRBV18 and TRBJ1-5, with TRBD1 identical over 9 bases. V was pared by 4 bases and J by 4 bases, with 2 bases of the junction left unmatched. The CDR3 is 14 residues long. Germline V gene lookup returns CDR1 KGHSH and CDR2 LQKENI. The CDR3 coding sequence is TGTGCCAGCTCACGGGGACAGGGTAATCAGCCCCAGCATTTT. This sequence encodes CASSRGQGNQPQHF. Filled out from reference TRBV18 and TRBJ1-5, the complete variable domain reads NAGVMQNPRHLVRRRGQEARLRCSPMKGHSHVYWYRQLPEEGLKFMVYLQKENIIDESGMPKERFSAEFPKEGPSILRIQQVVRGDSAAYFCASSRGQGNQPQHFGDGTRLSIL.

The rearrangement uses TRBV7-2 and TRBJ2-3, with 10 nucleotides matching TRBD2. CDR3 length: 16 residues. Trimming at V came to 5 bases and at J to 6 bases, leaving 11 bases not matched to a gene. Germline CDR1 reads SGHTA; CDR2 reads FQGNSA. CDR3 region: CASSPSSGGLPDTQYF. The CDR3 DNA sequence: TGTGCCAGCAGCCCGTCTAGCGGGGGCCTTCCCGATACGCAGTATTTT.

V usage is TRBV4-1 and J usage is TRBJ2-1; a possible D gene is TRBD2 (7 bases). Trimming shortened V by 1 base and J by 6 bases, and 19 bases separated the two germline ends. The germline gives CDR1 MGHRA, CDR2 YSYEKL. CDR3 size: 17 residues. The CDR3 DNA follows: TGCGCCAGCAGCCAAGGTCTAGGGGGGGCCAGGGGCAATGAGCAGTTCTTC. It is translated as CASSQGLGGARGNEQFF.

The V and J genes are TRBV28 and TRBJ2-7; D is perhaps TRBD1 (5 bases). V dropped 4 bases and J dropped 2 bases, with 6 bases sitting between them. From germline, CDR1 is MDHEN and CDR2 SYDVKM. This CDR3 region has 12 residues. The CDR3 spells CASSSGPYEQYF. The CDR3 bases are TGTGCCAGCAGTTCAGGGCCCTACGAGCAGTACTTC.

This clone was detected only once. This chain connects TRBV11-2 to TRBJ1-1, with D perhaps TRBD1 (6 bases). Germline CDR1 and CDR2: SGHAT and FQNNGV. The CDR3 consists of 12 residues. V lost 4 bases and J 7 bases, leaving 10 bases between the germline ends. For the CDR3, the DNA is TGTGCCAGCAGCTCTACAGGGAATGAAGCTTTCTTT. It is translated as CASSSTGNEAFF. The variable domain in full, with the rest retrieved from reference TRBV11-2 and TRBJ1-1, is EAGVAQSPRYKIIEKRQSVAFWCNPISGHATLYWYQQILGQGPKLLIQFQNNGVVDDSQLPKDRFSAERLKGVDSTLKIQPAKLEDSAVYLCASSSTGNEAFFGQGTRLTVV.

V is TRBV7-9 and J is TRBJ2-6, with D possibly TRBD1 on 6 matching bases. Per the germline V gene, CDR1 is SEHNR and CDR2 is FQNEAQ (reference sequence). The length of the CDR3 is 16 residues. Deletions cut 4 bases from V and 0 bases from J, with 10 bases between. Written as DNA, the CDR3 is TGTGCCAGCAGCTCGGACAGCCCCTCTGGGGCCAACGTCCTGACTTTC. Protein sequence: CASSSDSPSGANVLTF.

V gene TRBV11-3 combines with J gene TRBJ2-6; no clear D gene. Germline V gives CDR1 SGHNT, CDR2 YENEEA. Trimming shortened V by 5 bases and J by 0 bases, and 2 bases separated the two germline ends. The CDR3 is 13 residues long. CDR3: CASSLSGANVLTF. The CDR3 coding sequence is TGTGCCAGCAGCCTCTCTGGGGCCAACGTCCTGACTTTC.

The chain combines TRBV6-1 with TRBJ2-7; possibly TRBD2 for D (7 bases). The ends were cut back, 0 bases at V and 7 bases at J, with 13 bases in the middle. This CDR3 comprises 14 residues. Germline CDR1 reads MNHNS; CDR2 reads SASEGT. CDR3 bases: TGTGCCAGCAGTGAAGCCGGGGGGCGGCAGGAGCAGTACTTC. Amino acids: CASSEAGGRQEQYF.

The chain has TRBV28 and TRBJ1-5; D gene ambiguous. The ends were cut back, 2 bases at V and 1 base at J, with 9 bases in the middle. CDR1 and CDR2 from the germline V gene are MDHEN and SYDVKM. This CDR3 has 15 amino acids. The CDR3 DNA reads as TGTGCCAGCAGTTTACCTCAGCGCAGCAATCAGCCCCAGCATTTT. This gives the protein CASSLPQRSNQPQHF.

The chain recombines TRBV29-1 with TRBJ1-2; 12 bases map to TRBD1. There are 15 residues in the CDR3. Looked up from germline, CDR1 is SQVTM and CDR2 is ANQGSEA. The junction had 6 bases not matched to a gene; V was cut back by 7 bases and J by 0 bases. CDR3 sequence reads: CSAGDRGPANYGYTF. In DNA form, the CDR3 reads TGCAGCGCTGGGGACAGGGGGCCAGCTAACTATGGCTACACCTTC.

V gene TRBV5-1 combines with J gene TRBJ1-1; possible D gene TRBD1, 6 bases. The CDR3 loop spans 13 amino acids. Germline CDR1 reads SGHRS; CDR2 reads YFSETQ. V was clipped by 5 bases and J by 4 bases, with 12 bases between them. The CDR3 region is CASSDTGPTEAFF. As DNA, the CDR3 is TGCGCCAGCAGTGATACAGGGCCCACTGAAGCTTTCTTT.

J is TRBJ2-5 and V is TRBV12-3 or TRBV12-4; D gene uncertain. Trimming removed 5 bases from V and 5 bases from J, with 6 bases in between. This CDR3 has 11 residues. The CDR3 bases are TGTGCCAGCAGTCTAAGTGAGACCCAGTACTTC. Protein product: CASSLSETQYF.

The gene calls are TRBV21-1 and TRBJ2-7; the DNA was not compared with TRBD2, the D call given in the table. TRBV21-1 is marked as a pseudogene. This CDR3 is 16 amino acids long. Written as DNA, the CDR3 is TGTGCCAGCAGCAACAAGGTTCGGGGGATGGACTACGAGCAGTACTTC. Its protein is CASSNKVRGMDYEQYF.

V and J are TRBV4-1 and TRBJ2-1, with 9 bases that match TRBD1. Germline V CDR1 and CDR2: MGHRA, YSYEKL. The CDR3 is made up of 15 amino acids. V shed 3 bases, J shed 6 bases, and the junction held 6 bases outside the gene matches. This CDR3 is CASSHPGQGSNEQFF. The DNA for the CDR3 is TGCGCCAGCAGCCACCCGGGACAGGGTAGCAATGAGCAGTTCTTC.

The CDR3, as DNA: TGCAGTGCTAGTCACTTTAAGGAAGGGGCCTACTACAATGAGCAGTTCTTC. Translated, it gives CSASHFKEGAYYNEQFF. The chain employs TRBV20-1 and TRBJ2-1; weak D call: TRBD1 (5 bases). The CDR3 spans 17 residues. The V gene lost 3 bases and the J gene lost 3 bases, with 21 bases spanning the gap. Germline values: CDR1 DFQATT, CDR2 SNEGSKA (reference sequence).